This T cell receptor beta chain was captured in a study of blood T cells in healthy people across ages. Every donor provided roughly 10 milliliters of peripheral blood. J lost 3 bases, V lost 4 bases, and 8 bases had no gene match. The CDR3 is 17 residues long. The germline V gene encodes CDR1 MGHRA and CDR2 YSYEKL. The study's findings and limits: Both naive CD4+ cell counts and diversity were greater in long-lived donors than in aged donors.

Then a second PCR, running roughly 7 to 11 cycles, was carried out with a sample-barcoded 5' primer and a J-beta primer mix. TCRdb re-called the 5' RACE reads with MiXCR, one entry per CDR3 protein. The sample has about 1.5 million distinct CDR3 sequences; less than 45% are singletons. Comment on this clonotype: Its antigen remains unknown.

The sample comprised blood. This rearrangement joins TRBV4-1 to TRBJ2-1; 11 bases align to TRBD2. The source of this sequence is a woman aged 18-29 years in good health. The CDR3 loop is CASSRIAGGQVYNEQFF. The CDR3 bases are TGCGCCAGCAGCCGAATAGCGGGGGGGCAGGTCTACAATGAGCAGTTCTTC.